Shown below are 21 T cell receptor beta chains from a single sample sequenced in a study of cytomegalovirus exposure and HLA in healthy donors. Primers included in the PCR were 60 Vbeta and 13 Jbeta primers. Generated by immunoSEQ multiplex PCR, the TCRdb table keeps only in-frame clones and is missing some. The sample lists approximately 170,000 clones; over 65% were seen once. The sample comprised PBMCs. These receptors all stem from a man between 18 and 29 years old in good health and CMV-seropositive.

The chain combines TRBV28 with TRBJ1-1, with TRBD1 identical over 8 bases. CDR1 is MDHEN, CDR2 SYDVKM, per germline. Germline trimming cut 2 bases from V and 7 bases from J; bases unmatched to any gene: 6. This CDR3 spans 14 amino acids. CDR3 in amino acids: CASSLGDRNNEAFF. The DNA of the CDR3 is TGTGCCAGCAGTTTAGGGGACAGGAATAATGAAGCTTTCTTT. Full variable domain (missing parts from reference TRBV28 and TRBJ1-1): DVKVTQSSRYLVKRTGEKVFLECVQDMDHENMFWYRQDPGLGLRLIYFSYDVKMKEKGDIPEGYSVSREKKERFSLILESASTNQTSMYLCASSLGDRNNEAFFGQGTRLTVV.

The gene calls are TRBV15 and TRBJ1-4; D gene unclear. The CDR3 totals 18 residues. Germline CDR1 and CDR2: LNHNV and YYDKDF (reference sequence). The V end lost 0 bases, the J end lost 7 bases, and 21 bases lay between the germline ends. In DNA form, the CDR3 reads TGTGCCACCAGCAGAGATCAACGTGAGGCCTCGAGAGTTGAAAAACTGTTTTTT. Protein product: CATSRDQREASRVEKLFF.

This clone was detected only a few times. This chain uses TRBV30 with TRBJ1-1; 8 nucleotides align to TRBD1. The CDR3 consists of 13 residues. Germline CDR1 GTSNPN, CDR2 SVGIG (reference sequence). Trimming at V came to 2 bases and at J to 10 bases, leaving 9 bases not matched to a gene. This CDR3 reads CAWSPDRGRGAFF. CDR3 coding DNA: TGTGCCTGGAGTCCCGACAGGGGCCGGGGAGCTTTCTTT.

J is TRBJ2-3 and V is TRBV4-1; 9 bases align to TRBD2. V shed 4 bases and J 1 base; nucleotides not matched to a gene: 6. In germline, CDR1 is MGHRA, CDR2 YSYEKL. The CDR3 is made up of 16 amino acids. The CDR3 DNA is TGCGCCAGCAGCCCATGGATAGCGGGAGGCACAGATACGCAGTATTTT. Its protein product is CASSPWIAGGTDTQYF.

CDR3 region: CASSLAGAGELFF. CDR3 coding DNA: TGTGCCAGCAGCCTAGCGGGAGCCGGGGAGCTGTTTTTT. The V call is TRBV28, the J call TRBJ2-2; 10 bases are shared with TRBD2. This CDR3 has 13 residues. The junction had 1 base not matched to a gene; V was cut back by 6 bases and J by 6 bases. Per the germline V gene, CDR1 is MDHEN and CDR2 is SYDVKM.

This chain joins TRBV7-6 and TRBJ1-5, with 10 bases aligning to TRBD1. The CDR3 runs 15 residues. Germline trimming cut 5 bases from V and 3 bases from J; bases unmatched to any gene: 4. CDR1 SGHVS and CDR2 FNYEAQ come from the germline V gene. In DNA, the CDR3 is TGTGCCAGCAGCCGGACAGGGGGTGACAATCAGCCCCAGCATTTT. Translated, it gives CASSRTGGDNQPQHF.

The CDR3 loop is CASSQSIAGVGNEQFF. CDR3 nucleotide sequence: TGCGCCAGCAGCCAATCTATAGCGGGAGTAGGCAATGAGCAGTTCTTC. The chain is built from TRBV4-1 and TRBJ2-1; TRBD2 aligns across 9 bases. Germline CDR1 is MGHRA and CDR2 is YSYEKL. The V gene end was trimmed by 2 bases and the J gene end by 6 bases; junction bases not matched to a gene: 8. The CDR3 runs to 16 residues.

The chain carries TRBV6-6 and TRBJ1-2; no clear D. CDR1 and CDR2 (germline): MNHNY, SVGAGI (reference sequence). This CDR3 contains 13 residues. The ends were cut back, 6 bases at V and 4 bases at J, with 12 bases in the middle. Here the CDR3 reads CASRRTLPYGYTF. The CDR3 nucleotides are TGTGCCAGCAGACGGACTTTACCCTATGGCTACACCTTC.

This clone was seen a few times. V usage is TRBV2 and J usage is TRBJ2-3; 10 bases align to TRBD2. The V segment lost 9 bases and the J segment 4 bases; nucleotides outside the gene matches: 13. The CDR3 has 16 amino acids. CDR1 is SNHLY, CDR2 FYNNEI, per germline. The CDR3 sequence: CARETASGGAADTQYF. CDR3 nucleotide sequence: TGTGCCAGAGAGACAGCTAGCGGGGGAGCCGCAGATACGCAGTATTTT.

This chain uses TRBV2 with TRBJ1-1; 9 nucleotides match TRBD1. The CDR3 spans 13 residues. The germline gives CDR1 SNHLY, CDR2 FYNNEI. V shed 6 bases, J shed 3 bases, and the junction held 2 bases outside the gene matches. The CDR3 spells CASRTGGYTEAFF. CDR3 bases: TGTGCCAGCAGGACAGGGGGGTACACTGAAGCTTTCTTT.

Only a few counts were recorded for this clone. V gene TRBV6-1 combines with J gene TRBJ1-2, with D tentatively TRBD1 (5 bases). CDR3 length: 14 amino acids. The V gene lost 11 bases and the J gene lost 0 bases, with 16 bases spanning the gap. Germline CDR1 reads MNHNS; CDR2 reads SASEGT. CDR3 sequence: CAAMPDTANYGYTF. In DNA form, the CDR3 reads TGTGCCGCCATGCCGGACACAGCTAACTATGGCTACACCTTC.

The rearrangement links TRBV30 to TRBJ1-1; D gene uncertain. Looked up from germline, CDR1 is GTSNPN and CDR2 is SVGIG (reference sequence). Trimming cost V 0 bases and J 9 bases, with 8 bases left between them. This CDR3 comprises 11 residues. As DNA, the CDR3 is TGTGCCTGGAGTGTAGAGGAACAAGCTTTCTTT. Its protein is CAWSVEEQAFF.

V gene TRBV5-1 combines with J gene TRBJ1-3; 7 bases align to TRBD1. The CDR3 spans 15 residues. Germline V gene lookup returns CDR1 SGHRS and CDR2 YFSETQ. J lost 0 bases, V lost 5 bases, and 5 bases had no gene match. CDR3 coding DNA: TGCGCCAGCAGTTGGGGACAGAGCTCTGGAAACACCATATATTTT. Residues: CASSWGQSSGNTIYF.

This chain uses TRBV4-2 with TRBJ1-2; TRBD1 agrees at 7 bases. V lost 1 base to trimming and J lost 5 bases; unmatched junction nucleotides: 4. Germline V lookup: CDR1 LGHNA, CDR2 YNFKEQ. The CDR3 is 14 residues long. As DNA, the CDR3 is TGTGCCAGCAGCCAAGCCCGGGACAGTTATGGCTACACCTTC. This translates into CASSQARDSYGYTF.

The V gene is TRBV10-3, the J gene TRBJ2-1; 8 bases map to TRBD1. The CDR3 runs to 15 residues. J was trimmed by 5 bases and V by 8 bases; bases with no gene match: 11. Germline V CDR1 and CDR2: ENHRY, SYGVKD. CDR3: CAILGTGGLNNEQFF. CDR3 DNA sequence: TGTGCCATCTTAGGCACAGGGGGTCTGAACAATGAGCAGTTCTTC.

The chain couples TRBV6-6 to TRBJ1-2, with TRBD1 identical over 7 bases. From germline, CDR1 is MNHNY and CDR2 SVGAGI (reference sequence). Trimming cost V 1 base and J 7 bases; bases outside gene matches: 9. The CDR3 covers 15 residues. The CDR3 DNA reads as TGTGCCAGCAGTTACTTAGACAGGGTGAATCGTGGCTACACCTTC. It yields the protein CASSYLDRVNRGYTF.

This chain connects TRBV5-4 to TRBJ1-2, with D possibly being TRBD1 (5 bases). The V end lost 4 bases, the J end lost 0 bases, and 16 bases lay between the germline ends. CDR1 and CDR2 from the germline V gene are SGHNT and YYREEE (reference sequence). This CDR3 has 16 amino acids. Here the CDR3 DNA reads TGTGCCAGCAGCCTAGGGACTCCCCGGACTAACTATGGCTACACCTTC. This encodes CASSLGTPRTNYGYTF.

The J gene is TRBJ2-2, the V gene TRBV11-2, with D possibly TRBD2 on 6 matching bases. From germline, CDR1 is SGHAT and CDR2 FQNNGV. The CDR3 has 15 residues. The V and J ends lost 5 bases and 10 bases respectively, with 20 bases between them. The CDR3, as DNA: TGTGCCAGCAGCGACGGAGCGAGCGGGCGGCTGGAGCTGTTTTTT. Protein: CASSDGASGRLELFF.

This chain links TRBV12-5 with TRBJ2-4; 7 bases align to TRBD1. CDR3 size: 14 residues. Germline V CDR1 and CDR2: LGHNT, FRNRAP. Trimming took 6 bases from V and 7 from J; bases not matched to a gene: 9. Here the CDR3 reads CASGAGQAVNIQYF. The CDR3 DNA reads TGTGCTAGTGGCGCCGGACAGGCGGTGAACATTCAGTACTTC.

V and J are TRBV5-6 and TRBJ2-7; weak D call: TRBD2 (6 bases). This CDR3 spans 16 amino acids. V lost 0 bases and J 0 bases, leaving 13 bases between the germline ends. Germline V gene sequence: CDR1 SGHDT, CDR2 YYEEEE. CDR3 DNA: TGTGCCAGCAGCTTGGTAAGGACTACCTCCTCCTACGAGCAGTACGTC. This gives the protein CASSLVRTTSSYEQYV.

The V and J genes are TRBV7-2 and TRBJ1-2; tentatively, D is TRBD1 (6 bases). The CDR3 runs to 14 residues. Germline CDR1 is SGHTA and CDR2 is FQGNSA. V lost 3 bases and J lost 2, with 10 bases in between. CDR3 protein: CASSLLTGNYGYTF. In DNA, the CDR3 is TGTGCCAGCAGCTTGTTAACAGGGAACTATGGCTACACCTTC. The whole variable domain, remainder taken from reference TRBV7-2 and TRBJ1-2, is GAGVSQSPSNKVTEKGKDVELRCDPISGHTALYWYRQSLGQGLEFLIYFQGNSAPDKSGLPSDRFSAERTGGSVSTLTIQRTQQEDSAVYLCASSLLTGNYGYTFGSGTRLTVV.